This T cell receptor (beta chain) was retrieved from a study of vaccination and CD4 T cells after COVID-19. Treatment specified: roughly 11-day PBMC culture with coronavirus spike peptide pools or control peptides (ViraFEST assay). The Oncomine TCR Beta short-read assay was what sequenced the DNA obtained from cultured CD4+ T cells. TCRdb re-analysed the PCR reads in MiXCR, keeping a single row per CDR3 protein. The sample consists of 14,000 to 15,000 distinct CDR3 sequences, approximately 52% of them appearing once. Study-level results: SARS-CoV-2-reactive clonotype medians increased from around 21 to 38, not significantly.

The CDR3 sequence is 15 residues long. The germline V and J ends were trimmed by 3 bases and 4 bases, with 15 bases remaining between them. Concerning this clonotype: What it binds is not known.

Sequenced sample: CD4+ T cells from blood, cultured in vitro. The TCR sequence derives from a human donor who had recovered from COVID-19. The chain is built from TRBV12-3 or TRBV12-4 and TRBJ1-1, with unresolved D. The CDR3 here is CASSFSSTEATEAFF. DNA of the CDR3: TGTGCCAGCAGTTTTAGTAGCACCGAAGCCACTGAAGCTTTCTTT.